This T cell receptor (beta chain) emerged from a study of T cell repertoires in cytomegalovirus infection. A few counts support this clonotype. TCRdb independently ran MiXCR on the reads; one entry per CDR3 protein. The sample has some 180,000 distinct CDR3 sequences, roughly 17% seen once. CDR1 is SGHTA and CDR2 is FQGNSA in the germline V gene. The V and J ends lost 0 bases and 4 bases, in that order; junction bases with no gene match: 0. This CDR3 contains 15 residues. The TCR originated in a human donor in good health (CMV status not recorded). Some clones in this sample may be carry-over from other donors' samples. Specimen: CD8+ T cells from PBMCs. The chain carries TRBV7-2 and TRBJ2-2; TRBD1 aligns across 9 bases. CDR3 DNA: TGTGCCAGCAGCTTAGCGGACAGGGGCACCGGGGAGCTGTTTTTT. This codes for CASSLADRGTGELFF.